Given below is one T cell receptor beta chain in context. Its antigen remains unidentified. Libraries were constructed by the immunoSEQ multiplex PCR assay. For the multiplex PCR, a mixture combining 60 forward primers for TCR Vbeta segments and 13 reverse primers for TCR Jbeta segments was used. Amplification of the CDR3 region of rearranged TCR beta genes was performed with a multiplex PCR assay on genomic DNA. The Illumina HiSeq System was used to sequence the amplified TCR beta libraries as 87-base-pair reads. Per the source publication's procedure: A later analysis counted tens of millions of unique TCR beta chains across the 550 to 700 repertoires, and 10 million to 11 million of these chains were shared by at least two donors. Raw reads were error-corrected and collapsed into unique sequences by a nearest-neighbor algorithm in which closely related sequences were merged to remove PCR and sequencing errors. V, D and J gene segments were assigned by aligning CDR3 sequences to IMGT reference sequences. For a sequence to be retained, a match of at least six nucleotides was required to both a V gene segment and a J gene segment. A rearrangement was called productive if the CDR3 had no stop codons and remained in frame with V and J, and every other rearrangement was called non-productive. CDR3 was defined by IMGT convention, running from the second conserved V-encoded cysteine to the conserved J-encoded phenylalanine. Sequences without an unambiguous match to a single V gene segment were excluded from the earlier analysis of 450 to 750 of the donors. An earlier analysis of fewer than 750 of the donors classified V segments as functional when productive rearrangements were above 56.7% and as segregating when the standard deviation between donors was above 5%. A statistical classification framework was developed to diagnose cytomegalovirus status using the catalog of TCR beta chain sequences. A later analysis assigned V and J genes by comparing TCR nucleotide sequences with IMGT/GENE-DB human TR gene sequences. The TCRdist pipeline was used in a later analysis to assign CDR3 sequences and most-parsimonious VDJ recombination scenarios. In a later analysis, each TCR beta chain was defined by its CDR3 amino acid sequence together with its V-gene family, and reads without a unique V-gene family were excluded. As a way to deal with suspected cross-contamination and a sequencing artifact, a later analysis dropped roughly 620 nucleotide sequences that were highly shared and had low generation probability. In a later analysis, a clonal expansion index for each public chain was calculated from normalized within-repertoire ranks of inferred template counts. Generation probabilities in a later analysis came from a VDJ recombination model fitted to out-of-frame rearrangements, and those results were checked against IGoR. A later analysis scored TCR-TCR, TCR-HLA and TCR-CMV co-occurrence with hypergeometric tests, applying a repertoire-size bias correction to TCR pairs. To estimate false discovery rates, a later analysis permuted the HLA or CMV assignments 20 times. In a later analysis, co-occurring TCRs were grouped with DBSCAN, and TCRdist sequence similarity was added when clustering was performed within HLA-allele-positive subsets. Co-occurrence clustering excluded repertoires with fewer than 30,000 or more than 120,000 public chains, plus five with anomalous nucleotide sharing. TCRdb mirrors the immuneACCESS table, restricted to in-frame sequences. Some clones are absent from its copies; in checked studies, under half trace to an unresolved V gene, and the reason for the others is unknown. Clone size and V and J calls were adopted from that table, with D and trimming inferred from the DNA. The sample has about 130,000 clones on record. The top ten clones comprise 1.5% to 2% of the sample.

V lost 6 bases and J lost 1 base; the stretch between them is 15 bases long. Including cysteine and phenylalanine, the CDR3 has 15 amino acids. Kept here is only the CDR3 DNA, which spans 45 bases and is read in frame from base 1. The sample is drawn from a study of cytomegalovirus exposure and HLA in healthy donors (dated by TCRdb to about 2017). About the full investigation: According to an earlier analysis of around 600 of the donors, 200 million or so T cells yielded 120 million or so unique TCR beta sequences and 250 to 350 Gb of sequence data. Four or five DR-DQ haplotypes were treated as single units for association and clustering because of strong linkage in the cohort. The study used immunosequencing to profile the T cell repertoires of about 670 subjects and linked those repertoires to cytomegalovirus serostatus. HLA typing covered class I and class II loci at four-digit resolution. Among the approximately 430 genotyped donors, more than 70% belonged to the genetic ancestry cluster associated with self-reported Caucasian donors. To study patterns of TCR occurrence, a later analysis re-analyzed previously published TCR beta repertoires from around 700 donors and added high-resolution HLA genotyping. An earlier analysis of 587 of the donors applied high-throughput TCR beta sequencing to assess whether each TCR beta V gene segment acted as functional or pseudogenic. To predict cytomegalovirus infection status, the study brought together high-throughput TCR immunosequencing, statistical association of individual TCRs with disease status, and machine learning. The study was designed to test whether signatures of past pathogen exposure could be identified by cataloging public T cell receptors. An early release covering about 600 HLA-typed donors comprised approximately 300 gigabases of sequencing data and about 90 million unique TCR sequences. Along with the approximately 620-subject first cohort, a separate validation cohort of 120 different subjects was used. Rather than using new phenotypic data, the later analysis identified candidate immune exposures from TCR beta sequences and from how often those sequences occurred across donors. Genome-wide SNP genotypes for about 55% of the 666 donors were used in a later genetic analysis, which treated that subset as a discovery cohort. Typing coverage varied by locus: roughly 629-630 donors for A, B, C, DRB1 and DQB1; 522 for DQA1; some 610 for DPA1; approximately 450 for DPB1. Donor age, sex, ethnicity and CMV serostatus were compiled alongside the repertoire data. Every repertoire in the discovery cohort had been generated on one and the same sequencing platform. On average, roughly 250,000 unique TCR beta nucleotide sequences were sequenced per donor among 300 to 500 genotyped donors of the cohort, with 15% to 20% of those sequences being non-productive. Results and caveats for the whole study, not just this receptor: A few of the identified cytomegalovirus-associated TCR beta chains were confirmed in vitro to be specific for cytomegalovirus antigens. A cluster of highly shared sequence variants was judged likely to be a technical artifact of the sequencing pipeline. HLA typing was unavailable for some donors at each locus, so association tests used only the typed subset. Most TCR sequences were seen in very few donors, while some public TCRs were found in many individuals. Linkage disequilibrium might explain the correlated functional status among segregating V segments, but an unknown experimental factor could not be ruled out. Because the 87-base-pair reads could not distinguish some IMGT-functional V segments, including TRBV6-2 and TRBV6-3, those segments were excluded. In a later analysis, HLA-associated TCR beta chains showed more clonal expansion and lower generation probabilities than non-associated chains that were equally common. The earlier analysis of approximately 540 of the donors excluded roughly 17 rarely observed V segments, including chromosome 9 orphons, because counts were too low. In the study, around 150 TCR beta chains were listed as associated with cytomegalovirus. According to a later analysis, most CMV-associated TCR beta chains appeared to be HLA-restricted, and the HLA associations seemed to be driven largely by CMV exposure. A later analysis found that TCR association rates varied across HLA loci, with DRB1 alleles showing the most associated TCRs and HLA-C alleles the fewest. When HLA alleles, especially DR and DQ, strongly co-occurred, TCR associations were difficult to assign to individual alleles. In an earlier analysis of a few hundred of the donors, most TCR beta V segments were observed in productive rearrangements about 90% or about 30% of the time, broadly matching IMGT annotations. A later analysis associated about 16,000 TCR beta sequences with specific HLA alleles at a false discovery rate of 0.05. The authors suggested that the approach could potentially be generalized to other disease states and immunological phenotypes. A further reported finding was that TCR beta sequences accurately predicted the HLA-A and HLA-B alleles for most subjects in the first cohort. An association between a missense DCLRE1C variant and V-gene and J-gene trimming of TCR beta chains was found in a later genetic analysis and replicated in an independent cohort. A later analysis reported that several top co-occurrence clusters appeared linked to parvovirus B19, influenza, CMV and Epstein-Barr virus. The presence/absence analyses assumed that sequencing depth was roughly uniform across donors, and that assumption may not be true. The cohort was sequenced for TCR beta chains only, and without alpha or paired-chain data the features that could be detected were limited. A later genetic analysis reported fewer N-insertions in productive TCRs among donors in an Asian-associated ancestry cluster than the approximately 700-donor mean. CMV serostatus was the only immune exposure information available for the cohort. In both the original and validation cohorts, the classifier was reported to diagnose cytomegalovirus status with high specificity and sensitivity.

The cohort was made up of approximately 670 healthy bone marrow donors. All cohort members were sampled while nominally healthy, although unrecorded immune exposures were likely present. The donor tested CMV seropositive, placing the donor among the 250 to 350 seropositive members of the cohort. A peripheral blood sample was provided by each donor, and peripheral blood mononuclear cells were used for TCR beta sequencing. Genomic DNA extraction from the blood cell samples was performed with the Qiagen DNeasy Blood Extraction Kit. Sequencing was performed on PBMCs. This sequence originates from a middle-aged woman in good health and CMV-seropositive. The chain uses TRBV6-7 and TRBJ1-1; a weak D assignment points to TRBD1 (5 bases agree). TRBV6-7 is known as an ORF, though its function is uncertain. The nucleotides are TGTGCCAGCAGAAATCCGGGACTGCAGAACACTGAAGCTTTCTTT. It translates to CASRNPGLQNTEAFF.